A single sample gave rise to the 6 T cell receptor beta chains below, sequenced in a study of tumor and adjacent non-tumor tissue in lung cancer. The library came from three nested PCR rounds adapted from ARM-PCR protocols. TCRdb reprocessed the multiplex PCR reads with MiXCR, giving one entry per CDR3 protein. The sample consists of tens of thousands of distinct CDR3 sequences, around 70% of them appearing once. The template was RNA from unsorted bulk tissue. Sequencing was done on a sample of lung tumor tissue. Every receptor here comes from a middle-aged woman with non-small cell lung cancer.

To note about this clonotype: The junction shows a germline mismatch at one end, possibly a read error. V is TRBV29-1 and J is TRBJ2-6, with D possibly TRBD2 on 7 matching bases. The V gene's germline CDR1 is SQVTM and CDR2 ANQGSEA. The CDR3 is 15 amino acids. The CDR3 coding sequence is TGCAGCGTTGAATCGGGGGGCTCTGGGACCAACGTCCTGACCTTC. Its translation: CSVESGGSGTNVLTF.

Notes on this clonotype: Lacking the conserved final phenylalanine or tryptophan, this CDR3 likely reflects a read error. This sequence joins TRBV11-2 and TRBJ1-6; D unresolved. Germline V lookup: CDR1 SGHAT, CDR2 FQNNGV. There are 15 residues in the CDR3. DNA of the CDR3: TGTGCCAGCAGCTCGGACGGGCAGCTAAATTCTCCCCTCCACTAT. Amino acid sequence: CASSSDGQLNSPLHY.

A word on this clonotype: Given a much more abundant clone one base away, this may be a read error. The CDR3 sequence is CASSLGGTVTDTQYF. As DNA, the CDR3 is TGTGCCAGCAGCCTGGGGGGGACAGTGACAGATACGCAGTATTTT. The chain carries TRBV5-5 and TRBJ2-3; tentatively, D is TRBD1 or TRBD2 (7 bases each). This CDR3 has 15 amino acids. V dropped 4 bases and J dropped 3 bases, with 15 bases sitting between them. Per germline, CDR1 SGHKS and CDR2 YYEKEE (reference sequence).

This clonotype was seen a handful of times. V and J are TRBV20-1 and TRBJ1-4, with 8 bases that match TRBD1. The CDR3 runs 14 residues. V lost 6 bases to trimming and J lost 5 bases; unmatched junction nucleotides: 8. Germline V CDR1 and CDR2: DFQATT, SNEGSKA (reference sequence). CDR3 bases: TGCAGTGCAGAAAAGACAGGGGAGAATGAAAAACTGTTTTTT. Translating gives CSAEKTGENEKLFF.

Comment on this clonotype: A much more abundant neighbour one base away suggests this may be a read error. The V gene is TRBV5-1, the J gene TRBJ1-1; D is possibly TRBD1 (5 bases). CDR1 and CDR2 (germline): SGHRS, YFSETQ. V lost 4 bases and J 2 bases, leaving 18 bases between the germline ends. The length of the CDR3 is 16 residues. DNA for the CDR3: TGCGCCAGCAGCCCAGGGCGGGAAGTGGGAAACACTGAAGCTTTCTTT. Protein product: CASSPGREVGNTEAFF. Full variable domain (missing parts from reference TRBV5-1 and TRBJ1-1): KAGVTQTPRYLIKTRGQQVTLSCSPISGHRSVSWYQQTPGQGLQFLFEYFSETQRNKGNFPGRFSGRQFSNSRSEMNVSTLELGDSALYLCASSPGREVGNTEAFFGQGTRLTVV.

Concerning this clonotype itself: A much larger clone sits a single nucleotide away, making a read error possible. The chain employs TRBV5-1 and TRBJ2-7, with unresolved D. CDR3 length: 13 residues. In germline, CDR1 is SGHRS, CDR2 YFSETQ. The CDR3 sequence is CANSVSPFYEQYF. The CDR3 nucleotides read TGCGCCAACAGCGTCAGCCCATTCTACGAGCAGTACTTC.